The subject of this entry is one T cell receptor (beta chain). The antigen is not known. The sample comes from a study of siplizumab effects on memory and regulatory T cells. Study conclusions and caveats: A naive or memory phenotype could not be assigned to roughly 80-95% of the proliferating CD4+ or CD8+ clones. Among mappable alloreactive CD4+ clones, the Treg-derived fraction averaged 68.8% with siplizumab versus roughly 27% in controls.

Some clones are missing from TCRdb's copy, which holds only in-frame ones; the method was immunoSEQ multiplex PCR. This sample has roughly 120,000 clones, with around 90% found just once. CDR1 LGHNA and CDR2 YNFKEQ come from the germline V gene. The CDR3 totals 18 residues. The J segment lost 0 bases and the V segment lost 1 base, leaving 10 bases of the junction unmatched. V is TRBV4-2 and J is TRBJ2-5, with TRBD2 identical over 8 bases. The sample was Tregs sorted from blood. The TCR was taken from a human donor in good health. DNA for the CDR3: TGTGCCAGCAGCCAAGCTGGCCCCTCTAGCGGGCACCAAGAGACCCAGTACTTC. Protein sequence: CASSQAGPSSGHQETQYF.